The source of this TCR beta chain is a study of T-cell reconstitution after alpha-beta-depleted transplantation in children. The TCRbeta library was prepared with unique molecular identifiers. TCRdb re-called the PCR reads with MiXCR, one entry per CDR3 protein. The sample holds around 180,000 distinct CDR3 sequences, roughly 11% seen once. Trimming took 6 bases from V and 7 from J; bases not matched to a gene: 12. Per germline, CDR1 DFQATT and CDR2 SNEGSKA (reference sequence). CDR3 length equals 14 residues. This clonotype was found many times. Its cognate antigen is unknown. Study outcomes and limitations: Some patients showed high day-60 TCRbeta diversity, which derived from surviving recipient T cells and thymic progenitors. Once a year had passed after transplant, T-cell counts and diversity came mostly from newly produced T cells. Reportedly, alpha-beta T cells present about two months post-transplant originated from several hundred expanded clones of graft origin.

The sequence came from a boy between 2 and 15 years old with acute myeloid leukemia, due to receive a stem cell transplant. The specimen was PBMCs, collected before TCRalphabeta/CD19-depleted stem cell transplant. The chain recombines TRBV20-1 with TRBJ2-1; TRBD2 matches 7 bases. CDR3 amino acids: CSAPDMREWNEQFF. In nucleotides, the CDR3 is TGCAGTGCCCCCGATATGCGGGAGTGGAATGAGCAGTTCTTC.